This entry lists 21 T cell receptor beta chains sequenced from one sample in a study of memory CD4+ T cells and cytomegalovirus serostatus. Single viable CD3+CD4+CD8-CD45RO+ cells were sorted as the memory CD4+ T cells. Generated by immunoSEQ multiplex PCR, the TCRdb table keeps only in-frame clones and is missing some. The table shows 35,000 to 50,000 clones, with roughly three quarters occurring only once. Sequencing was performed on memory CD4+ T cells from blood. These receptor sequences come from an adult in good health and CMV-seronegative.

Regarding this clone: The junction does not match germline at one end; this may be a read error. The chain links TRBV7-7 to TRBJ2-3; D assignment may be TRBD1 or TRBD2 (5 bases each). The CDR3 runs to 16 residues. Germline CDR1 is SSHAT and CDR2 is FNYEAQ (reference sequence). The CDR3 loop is CASSPGPVGNTDTQYF. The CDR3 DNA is TGTGCTAGCAGCCCGGGGCCAGTAGGGAACACAGATACGCAGTATTTT.

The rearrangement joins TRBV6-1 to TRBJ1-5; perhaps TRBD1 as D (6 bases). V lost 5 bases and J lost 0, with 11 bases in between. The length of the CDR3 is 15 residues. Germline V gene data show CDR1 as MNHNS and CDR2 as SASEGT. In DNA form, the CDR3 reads TGTGCCAGCAGTAACAGGGATTATAGCAATCAGCCCCAGCATTTT. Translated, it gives CASSNRDYSNQPQHF.

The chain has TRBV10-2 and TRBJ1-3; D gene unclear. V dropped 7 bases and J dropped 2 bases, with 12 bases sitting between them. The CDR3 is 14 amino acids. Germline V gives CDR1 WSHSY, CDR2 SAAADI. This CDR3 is CASTEGRTGNTIYF. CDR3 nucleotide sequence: TGCGCCAGCACCGAAGGACGGACTGGAAACACCATATATTTT.

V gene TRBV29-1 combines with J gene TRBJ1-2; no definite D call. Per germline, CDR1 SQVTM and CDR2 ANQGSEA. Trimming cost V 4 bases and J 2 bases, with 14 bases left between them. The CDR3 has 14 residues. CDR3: CSVGTRQLNYGYTF. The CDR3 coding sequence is TGCAGCGTTGGTACCCGACAACTAAACTATGGCTACACCTTC.

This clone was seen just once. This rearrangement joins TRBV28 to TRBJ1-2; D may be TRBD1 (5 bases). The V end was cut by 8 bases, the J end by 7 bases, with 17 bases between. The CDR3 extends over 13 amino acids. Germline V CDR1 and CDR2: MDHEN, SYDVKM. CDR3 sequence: CASLRHGAGGYTF. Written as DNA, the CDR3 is TGTGCCAGCCTCCGACATGGGGCGGGTGGCTACACCTTC.

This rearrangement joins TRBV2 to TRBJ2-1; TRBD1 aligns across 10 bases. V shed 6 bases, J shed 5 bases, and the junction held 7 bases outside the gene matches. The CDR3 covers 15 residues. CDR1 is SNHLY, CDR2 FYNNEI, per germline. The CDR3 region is CASRRDRGPHNEQFF. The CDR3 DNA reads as TGTGCCAGCAGGCGGGACAGGGGCCCCCACAATGAGCAGTTCTTC.

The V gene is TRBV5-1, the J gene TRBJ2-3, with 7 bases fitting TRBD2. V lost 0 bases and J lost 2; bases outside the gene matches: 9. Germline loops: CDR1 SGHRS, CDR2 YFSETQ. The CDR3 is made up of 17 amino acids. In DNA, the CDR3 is TGCGCCAGCAGCTTGGACGCTAGCGGAGTCAACACAGATACGCAGTATTTT. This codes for CASSLDASGVNTDTQYF.

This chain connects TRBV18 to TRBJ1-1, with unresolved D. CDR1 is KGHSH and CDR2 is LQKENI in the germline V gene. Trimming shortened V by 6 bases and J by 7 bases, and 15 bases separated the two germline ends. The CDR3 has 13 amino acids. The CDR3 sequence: CASSTNGLGEAFF. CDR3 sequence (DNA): TGTGCCAGCTCCACCAACGGGTTGGGTGAAGCTTTCTTT.

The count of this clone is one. The CDR3 region is CASSSLTGVNSPLHF. CDR3 nucleotides: TGTGCCAGCAGCTCGTTGACAGGGGTTAATTCACCCCTCCACTTT. The chain carries TRBV11-2 and TRBJ1-6; 8 bases agree with TRBD1. The CDR3 totals 15 residues. Germline V gene lookup returns CDR1 SGHAT and CDR2 FQNNGV. With V trimmed by 4 bases and J by 6 bases, 5 bases remained unmatched. Variable domain in full (rest from reference TRBV11-2 and TRBJ1-6): EAGVAQSPRYKIIEKRQSVAFWCNPISGHATLYWYQQILGQGPKLLIQFQNNGVVDDSQLPKDRFSAERLKGVDSTLKIQPAKLEDSAVYLCASSSLTGVNSPLHFGNGTRLTVT.

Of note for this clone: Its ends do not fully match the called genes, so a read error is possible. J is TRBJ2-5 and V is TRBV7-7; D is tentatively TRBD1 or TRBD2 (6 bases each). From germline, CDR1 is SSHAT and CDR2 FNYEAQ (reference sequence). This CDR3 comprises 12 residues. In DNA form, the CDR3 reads TGTGCTAGCAGCGGAGGGGGAGAGACCCAGTACTTC. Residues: CASSGGGETQYF.

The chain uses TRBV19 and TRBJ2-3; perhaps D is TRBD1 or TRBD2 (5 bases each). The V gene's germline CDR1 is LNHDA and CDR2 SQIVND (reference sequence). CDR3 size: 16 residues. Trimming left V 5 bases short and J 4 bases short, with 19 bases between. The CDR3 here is CASSAPPGRGADTQYF. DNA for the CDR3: TGTGCCAGTAGTGCTCCCCCGGGGCGCGGCGCAGATACGCAGTATTTT.

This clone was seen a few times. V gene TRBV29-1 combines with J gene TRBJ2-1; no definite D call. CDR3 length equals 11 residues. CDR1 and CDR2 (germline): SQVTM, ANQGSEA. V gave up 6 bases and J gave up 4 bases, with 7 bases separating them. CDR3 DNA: TGCAGCGTAGGAGATTACAATGAGCAGTTCTTC. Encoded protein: CSVGDYNEQFF.

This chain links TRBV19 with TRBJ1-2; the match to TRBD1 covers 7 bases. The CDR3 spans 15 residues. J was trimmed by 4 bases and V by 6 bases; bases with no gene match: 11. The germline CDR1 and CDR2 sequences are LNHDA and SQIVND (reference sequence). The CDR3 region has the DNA TGTGCCAGTAGGAAAGCAGGGGGGAACAGCTATGGCTACACCTTC. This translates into CASRKAGGNSYGYTF.

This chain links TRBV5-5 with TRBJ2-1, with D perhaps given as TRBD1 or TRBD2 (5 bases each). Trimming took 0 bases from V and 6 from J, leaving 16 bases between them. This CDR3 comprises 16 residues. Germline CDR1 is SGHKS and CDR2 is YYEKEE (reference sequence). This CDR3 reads CASSLAVRTGANEQFF. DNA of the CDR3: TGTGCCAGCAGCTTGGCGGTGAGGACTGGGGCCAATGAGCAGTTCTTC.

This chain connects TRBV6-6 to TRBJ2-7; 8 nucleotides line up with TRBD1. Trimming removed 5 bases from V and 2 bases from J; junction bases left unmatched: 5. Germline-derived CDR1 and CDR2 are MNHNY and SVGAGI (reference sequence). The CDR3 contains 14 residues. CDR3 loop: CASSPGGGTYEQYF. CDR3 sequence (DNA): TGTGCCAGCAGTCCAGGGGGCGGCACCTACGAGCAGTACTTC.

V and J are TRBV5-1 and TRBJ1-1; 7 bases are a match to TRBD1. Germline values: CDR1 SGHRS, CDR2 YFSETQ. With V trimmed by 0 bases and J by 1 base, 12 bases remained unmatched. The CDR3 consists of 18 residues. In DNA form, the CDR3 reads TGCGCCAGCAGCTTGGGGGCCAGGGGGGGAATCGGGAACACTGAAGCTTTCTTT. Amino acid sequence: CASSLGARGGIGNTEAFF.

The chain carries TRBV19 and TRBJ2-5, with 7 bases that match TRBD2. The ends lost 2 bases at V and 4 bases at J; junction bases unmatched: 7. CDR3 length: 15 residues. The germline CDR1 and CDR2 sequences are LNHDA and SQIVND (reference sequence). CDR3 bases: TGTGCCAGTAGTATACAATTCGGACTAGGAGAGACCCAGTACTTC. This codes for CASSIQFGLGETQYF.

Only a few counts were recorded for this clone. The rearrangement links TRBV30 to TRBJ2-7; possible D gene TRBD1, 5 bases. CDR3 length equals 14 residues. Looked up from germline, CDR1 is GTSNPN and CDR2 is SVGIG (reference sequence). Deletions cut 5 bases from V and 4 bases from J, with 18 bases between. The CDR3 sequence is CAWGRANLSYEQYF. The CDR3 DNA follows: TGTGCCTGGGGCAGGGCTAACCTCTCATACGAGCAGTACTTC.

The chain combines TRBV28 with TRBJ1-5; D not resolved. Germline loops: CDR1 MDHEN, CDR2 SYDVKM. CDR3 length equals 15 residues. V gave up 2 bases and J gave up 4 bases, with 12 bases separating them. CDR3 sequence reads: CASSLSLAGNQPQHF. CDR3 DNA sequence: TGTGCCAGCAGTTTAAGTCTGGCGGGAAATCAGCCCCAGCATTTT.

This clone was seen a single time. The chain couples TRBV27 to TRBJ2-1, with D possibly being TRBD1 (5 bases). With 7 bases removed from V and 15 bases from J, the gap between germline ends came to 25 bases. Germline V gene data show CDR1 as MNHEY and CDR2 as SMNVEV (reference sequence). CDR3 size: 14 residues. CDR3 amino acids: CASTPRIGSSGRFF. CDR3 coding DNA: TGTGCCAGCACTCCTAGGATAGGGTCCTCAGGGCGGTTCTTC.

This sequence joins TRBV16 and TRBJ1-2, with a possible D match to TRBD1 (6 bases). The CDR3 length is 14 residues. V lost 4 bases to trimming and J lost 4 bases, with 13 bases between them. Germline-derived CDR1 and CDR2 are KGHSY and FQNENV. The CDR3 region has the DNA TGTGCCAGCAGCCGCTCCGGGGGCACCTATGGCTACACCTTC. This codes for CASSRSGGTYGYTF.